This T cell receptor beta chain was recorded in a study of cytomegalovirus exposure and HLA in healthy donors (dated 2017 in TCRdb). General notes on the study: An earlier analysis of approximately 550 of the donors reported about 250 Gb of sequence data and about 100 million unique TCR beta sequences from roughly 180 million T cells. About 280 gigabases of sequencing data and approximately 92 million unique TCR sequences made up an early release that covered some 640 HLA-typed donors. Of the roughly 400 genotyped donors, 65% to 90% were placed in the genetic ancestry cluster associated with self-reported Caucasian donors. The study aimed to test whether signatures of past pathogen exposure could be identified by cataloging public T cell receptors. The study used immunosequencing to profile the T cell repertoires of several hundred subjects and linked those repertoires to cytomegalovirus serostatus. A separate validation cohort of approximately 130 different subjects was used in addition to the approximately 610-subject first cohort. High-throughput TCR immunosequencing, statistical association of individual TCRs with disease status, and machine learning were combined to predict cytomegalovirus infection status. A later analysis re-analyzed previously published TCR beta repertoires from roughly 600 donors and added high-resolution HLA genotyping to study TCR occurrence patterns. Rather than drawing on any new phenotypic data, the later analysis identified candidate immune exposures from TCR beta sequences and the way those sequences occurred across donors. An earlier analysis of 587 of the donors used high-throughput TCR beta sequencing to judge whether each TCR beta V gene segment behaved as functional or pseudogenic. Alongside the repertoire data, information on donor age, sex, ethnicity and CMV serostatus was compiled. A later genetic analysis took genome-wide SNP genotypes for about 55% of the 666 donors and used that subset as a discovery cohort. All discovery cohort repertoires had been generated on a single sequencing platform. HLA typing included class I and class II loci at four-digit resolution. The number of typed donors differed by locus: roughly 629-630 for A, B, C, DRB1 and DQB1; roughly 510 for DQA1; 606 for DPA1; and some 450 for DPB1. Because of strong linkage in the cohort, five DR-DQ haplotypes were treated as single units for association and clustering. Across 300 to 400 genotyped donors of the cohort, an average of roughly 250,000 unique TCR beta nucleotide sequences per donor were sequenced, and approximately 17% of those sequences were non-productive.

In total, around 600 healthy bone marrow donors made up the cohort. Cohort members were all nominally healthy when sampled, although unrecorded immune exposures were likely present. The donor tested CMV seropositive and was one of the 289 seropositive cohort members. A peripheral blood sample was provided by each donor, and peripheral blood mononuclear cells were used for TCR beta sequencing. Genomic DNA extraction from the blood cell samples was performed with the Qiagen DNeasy Blood Extraction Kit. Receptors were amplified or captured by the immunoSEQ multiplex PCR assay. A mixture of 60 forward primers for TCR Vbeta segments and 13 reverse primers for TCR Jbeta segments was used in the multiplex PCR. A multiplex PCR assay on genomic DNA amplified the CDR3 region of rearranged TCR beta genes. The amplified TCR beta libraries were sequenced on the Illumina HiSeq System as 87-base-pair reads. The published analysis was carried out like this. A later analysis tallied tens of millions of unique TCR beta chains across the 700 or so repertoires, and 10 million to 11 million of those chains were shared by two or more donors. Raw reads were error-corrected and collapsed into unique sequences with a nearest-neighbor algorithm that merged closely related sequences to remove PCR and sequencing errors. To assign V, D and J gene segments, CDR3 sequences were aligned to IMGT reference sequences. For a sequence to be retained, at least a six-nucleotide match to both a V gene segment and a J gene segment was required. A rearrangement was called productive if the CDR3 had no stop codons and remained in frame with V and J, and every other rearrangement was called non-productive. Following IMGT convention, CDR3 was defined as the stretch from the second conserved V-encoded cysteine up to the conserved J-encoded phenylalanine. In an earlier analysis of 500 to 650 of the donors, sequences lacking an unambiguous match to a single V gene segment were excluded. An earlier analysis of under 750 of the donors called V segments functional above 56.7% productive rearrangements and segregating when the between-donor standard deviation exceeded 5%. A statistical classification framework was built for diagnosing cytomegalovirus status from the catalog of TCR beta chain sequences. In a later analysis, V and J genes were assigned by comparing TCR nucleotide sequences against IMGT/GENE-DB human TR gene sequences. The TCRdist pipeline was used in a later analysis to assign CDR3 sequences and most-parsimonious VDJ recombination scenarios. A later analysis defined each TCR beta chain by its CDR3 amino acid sequence plus V-gene family, and excluded reads lacking a unique V-gene family. To address suspected cross-contamination and a sequencing artifact, a later analysis removed around 600 highly shared, low-generation-probability nucleotide sequences. A later analysis calculated a clonal expansion index for each public chain from normalized within-repertoire ranks of inferred template counts. A later analysis computed generation probabilities with a VDJ recombination model fitted to out-of-frame rearrangements, and checked the results against IGoR. A later analysis scored TCR-TCR, TCR-HLA and TCR-CMV co-occurrence with hypergeometric tests, applying a repertoire-size bias correction to TCR pairs. A later analysis estimated false discovery rates by permuting HLA or CMV assignments 20 times. In a later analysis, co-occurring TCRs were grouped using DBSCAN, and TCRdist sequence similarity was added for clustering within HLA-allele-positive subsets. Repertoires with fewer than 30,000 or more than 120,000 public chains were left out of co-occurrence clustering, as were a handful of repertoires with anomalous nucleotide sharing. The table was pulled from immuneACCESS by TCRdb, which kept in-frame rearrangements only. Such tables lose some clones; where checked, under half of the loss comes from unresolved V genes, and the rest has no known cause. That table is the source of V, J and clone size, and D and trimming were worked out from the DNA. The sample table shows approximately 150,000 clones, and more than 75% are seen once. Together, the top ten hold around 2.5% of the sample.

Worth noting for this clone: The antigen it binds to is not known. No base qualities exist here, and no much larger clone lies one base off it.

Overall study results and their limits: When HLA alleles, especially DR and DQ, strongly co-occurred, attributing TCR associations to individual alleles was difficult. Broadly in line with IMGT annotations, most TCR beta V segments showed up in productive rearrangements about 90% or about 30% of the time in an earlier analysis of approximately 640 of the donors. Sequencing depth was assumed to be roughly uniform across donors in the presence/absence analyses, though that assumption may not hold. Because counts were too low, some 17 rarely observed V segments, including chromosome 9 orphons, were excluded from the earlier analysis of 587 of the donors. Most CMV-associated TCR beta chains appeared to be HLA-restricted in a later analysis, and the HLA associations seemed to be driven largely by CMV exposure. A later genetic analysis reported fewer N-insertions in productive TCRs among donors in an Asian-associated ancestry cluster than the roughly 650-donor mean. The classifier was reported to diagnose cytomegalovirus status with high specificity and sensitivity in both the original and validation cohorts. The study gave a list of 150 to 200 TCR beta chains associated with cytomegalovirus. Because HLA typing was unavailable for some donors at each locus, only the typed subset was used in association tests. A further reported finding was that TCR beta sequences accurately predicted the HLA-A and HLA-B alleles for most subjects in the first cohort. The sequencing pipeline was judged likely to have produced a cluster of highly shared sequence variants as a technical artifact. Linkage disequilibrium might explain the correlated functional status among segregating V segments, but an unknown experimental factor could not be excluded. A later analysis found that TCR association rates varied across HLA loci, with DRB1 alleles showing the most associated TCRs and HLA-C alleles the fewest. The authors suggested that the approach could potentially be extended to other disease states and immunological phenotypes. Across donors, most TCR sequences were observed very rarely, whereas some public TCRs were present in many individuals. Specific HLA alleles were associated with 16,951 TCR beta sequences at a false discovery rate of 0.05 in a later analysis. In a later analysis, several top co-occurrence clusters were reported to appear linked to parvovirus B19, influenza, CMV and Epstein-Barr virus. Three of the identified cytomegalovirus-associated TCR beta chains were confirmed in vitro to be specific for cytomegalovirus antigens. In a later analysis, HLA-associated TCR beta chains were found to be more clonally expanded and to have lower generation probabilities than equally common non-associated chains. A later genetic analysis associated a missense DCLRE1C variant with V-gene and J-gene trimming of TCR beta chains, and an independent cohort replicated the association. Immune exposure information for the cohort was limited to CMV serostatus. This cohort had only TCR beta chains sequenced, and the lack of alpha or paired-chain data limited which features could be detected.

Material: PBMCs. This receptor was taken from a man aged 25-45 years in good health and CMV-seropositive.

The CDR3 region: CASSLAPGNTIYF. At the DNA level, the sequence is TGTGCCAGCAGCTTAGCGCCAGGGAACACCATATATTTT. The V and J genes are TRBV7-2 and TRBJ1-3, and possibly TRBD1, on 5 matching bases. The CDR3 holds 13 amino acids from the cysteine to the phenylalanine. Of all the DNA, just the CDR3 is kept, 39 bases in frame from base 1. Via the germline V gene, CDR1 is SGHTA and CDR2 FQGNSA. V is shortened by 0 bases, J by 7 bases, and the region joining them spans 7 bases.